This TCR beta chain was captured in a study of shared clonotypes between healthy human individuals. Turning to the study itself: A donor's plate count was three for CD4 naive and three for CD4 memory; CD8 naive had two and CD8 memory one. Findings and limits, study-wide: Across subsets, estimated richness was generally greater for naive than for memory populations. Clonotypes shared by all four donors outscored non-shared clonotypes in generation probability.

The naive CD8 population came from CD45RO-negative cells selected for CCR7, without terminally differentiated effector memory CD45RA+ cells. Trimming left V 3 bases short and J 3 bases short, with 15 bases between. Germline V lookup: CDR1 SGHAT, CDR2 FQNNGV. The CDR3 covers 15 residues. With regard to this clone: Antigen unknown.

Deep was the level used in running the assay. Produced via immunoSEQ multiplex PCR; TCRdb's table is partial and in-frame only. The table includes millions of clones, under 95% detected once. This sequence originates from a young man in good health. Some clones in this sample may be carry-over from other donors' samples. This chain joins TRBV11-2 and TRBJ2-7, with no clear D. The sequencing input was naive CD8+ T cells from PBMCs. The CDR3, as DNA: TGTGCCAGCAGCTTGGAATCCAGCTCTTACTACGAGCAGTACTTC. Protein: CASSLESSSYYEQYF.